What follows are 4 T cell receptor beta chains derived from one specimen sequenced in a study of naive and memory T cell subsets (dated by TCRdb to about 2017). Preparation of the library involved UMI-ligation and nested PCR. Sequencing relied on an Illumina MiSeq. An equimolar mix of two oligonucleotides covering both TRBC1 and TRBC2 was used as the beta constant-region primer. Four rounds of PCR were used to amplify ligated cDNA, with nested alpha and beta constant-region primers being used together with the SP2 primer. The public sequencing data were trimmed at Q25 with fastp and processed into clonotypes with MiXCR by TCRdb, which kept only in-frame beta chains. Every distinct CDR3 protein forms one entry, paired with its most common genes and DNA. For this sample there are approximately 100,000 distinct CDR3 sequences; 14% appear just once. Together, the top ten hold 2.8% of the sample. The antigens these receptors bind are not known.

Results the study describes overall, beyond this receptor: A few larger clonotypes were present in naive repertoires, particularly the CD8 repertoires, and these clonotypes were possibly memory cells re-expressing CD45RA.

The specimen was naive CD8+ T cells from blood. Explained via the paper, the cell subset or site label denotes: naive T cells, CD45RA high CD27+. These TCRs come from a human donor in good health.

V gene TRBV12-3 or TRBV12-4 combines with J gene TRBJ2-3; 11 positions agree with TRBD2. CDR3 length: 14 amino acids. V gave up 3 bases and J gave up 5 bases; unmatched junction bases: 1. CDR3 DNA: TGTGCCAGCAGTTTCGGACTAGCGGGAGATACGCAGTATTTT. It is translated as CASSFGLAGDTQYF.

This clonotype occurred a few times. The rearrangement uses TRBV4-2 and TRBJ2-7; 12 nucleotides match TRBD2. Trimming took 1 base from V and 1 from J; bases not matched to a gene: 8. This CDR3 has 18 residues. CDR1 LGHNA and CDR2 YNFKEQ come from the germline V gene. The CDR3 nucleotides read TGTGCCAGCAGCCAAGCTCCCTTAGGACTAGCGGGGTCCTACGAGCAGTACTTC. Translating gives CASSQAPLGLAGSYEQYF.

CDR3 region: CASRPTGTTDTQYF. The CDR3 DNA is TGTGCCAGCAGGCCCACAGGGACTACAGATACGCAGTATTTT. The rearrangement joins TRBV12-3 or TRBV12-4 to TRBJ2-3, with D possibly being TRBD1 or TRBD2 (6 bases each). The length of the CDR3 is 14 residues. V was shortened by 6 bases and J by 3 bases, with 13 bases between the two germline ends.

This clonotype was found a few times. The J gene is TRBJ1-1, the V gene TRBV2; D is ambiguous. The CDR3 loop spans 11 amino acids. V gave up 11 bases and J gave up 0 bases, with 7 bases separating them. From germline, CDR1 is SNHLY and CDR2 FYNNEI. CDR3 protein: CAGTLNTEAFF. The CDR3 DNA reads TGTGCCGGCACATTGAACACTGAAGCTTTCTTT.